This entry concerns a single T cell receptor beta chain. This clone was seen more than once but under ten times. The antigen it recognizes is unknown. No much larger clonotype is one base removed from it; base qualities were not supplied. This record comes from a study of shared T cell receptors in the human thymus (dated by TCRdb to 2020 to 2023). Describing the broader study: The study examined how the human thymus generates shared, self-reactive T-cell receptor alpha chains.

CDR1 and CDR2, looked up from the germline V gene, are MDHEN and SYDVKM. Unmatched junction bases come to 11, with V trimmed by 6 bases and J by 0 bases. Reading from cysteine to phenylalanine, the CDR3 counts 17 amino acids. Only the CDR3 DNA is retained, 51 bases long and in frame from the first base. Libraries were made using the immunoSEQ multiplex PCR assay. The clones in this table, taken by TCRdb from immuneACCESS, are in-frame only. Not every clone is retained; where verified, under half of the shortfall comes from an unresolved V gene, and the cause of the rest is unknown. A total of some 660,000 clones appear in this sample, 80% to 90% of them only once. The top ten clonotypes cover 0.0094% of the sample. These records were also assigned to another study, of human thymus T cells. Taken from the second paper: The donors were immunologically healthy infants in Finland who had open corrective cardiac surgery for congenital heart defects. The thymus tissue came from surgical resects taken out during corrective cardiac surgery. Biased V and J gene segment usage appeared to be present in both thymic and peripheral blood repertoires. The related research found that thymic TCR repertoires overlapped highly between unrelated individuals. The study used roughly 8 infant thymus samples plus four related peripheral blood samples to characterize TCR alpha and beta repertoires. The cohort included more than five male and a couple of female infants, with donor ages spanning 7 to 244 days. Thymocytes were freed from the tissue by mechanical means and kept at -70 degrees C as pellets of roughly 8.5-31 million cells. Genomic DNA was extracted from frozen cell pellets with a QIAsymphony instrument. Using the immunoSEQ multiplex PCR assay, the TCRB and TCRAD loci were amplified from a standardized quantity of quality-controlled genomic DNA. The amplicons spanned the V(D)J region and were long enough to cover the CDR3 and allow V and J genes to be identified. Through the commercial immunoSEQ service, the amplicons were sequenced on an Illumina platform. Primer bias and sequencing errors were corrected using previously described methods, and TCRAD and TCRB definitions followed the IMGT database. The repertoires were analysed using immunoSEQ Analyzer 3.0 and VDJTools for basic statistics, V/J segment usage, diversity estimates, rarefaction and pairwise overlap. Diversity was estimated using the Chao1, ChaoE, Efron-Thisted, Shannon and inverse Simpson indices, and was also estimated on datasets down-sampled to the size of the smallest sample. Repertoire overlap was determined by strict matching of CDR3 nucleotide sequence, V gene and J gene, and Jaccard-based multidimensional scaling clustering was applied. On average, roughly 800,000 unique TCRB clonotypes were obtained from thymus samples, compared with approximately 84,000 from blood samples.

The sequenced material came from thymocytes. This receptor chain uses TRBV28 and TRBJ1-1; 9 bases in between match TRBD1. The sequence was collected from a boy under two years old with a congenital heart defect. Donor details come from another sample of the same person, matched by shared clones. Here is the DNA: TGTGCCAGCAGAAGAACAGGGGGCTTTTCCATGAACACTGAAGCTTTCTTT. It translates as CASRRTGGFSMNTEAFF.